The T cell receptor beta chain under discussion was sequenced for a study of T cell changes during pregnancy in multiple sclerosis. This clone was found once. Method: immunoSEQ multiplex PCR; TCRdb's copy keeps in-frame clones and lacks some. The sample has roughly 33,000 clones, approximately 90% seen once. The source is a female donor in good health, enrolled as a control in a pregnancy study. Source: CD4+ T cells from peripheral blood mononuclear cells, taken in the third trimester of pregnancy.

The CDR3 reads CASSDKTGFSGNTIYF. In DNA form, the CDR3 reads TGTGCCAGCAGTGATAAGACAGGTTTCTCTGGAAACACCATATATTTT. The rearrangement links TRBV9 to TRBJ1-3; maybe TRBD1 (6 bases). Deletions cut 5 bases from V and 0 bases from J, with 15 bases between. Germline V gene sequence: CDR1 SGDLS, CDR2 YYNGEE. This CDR3 has 16 amino acids.